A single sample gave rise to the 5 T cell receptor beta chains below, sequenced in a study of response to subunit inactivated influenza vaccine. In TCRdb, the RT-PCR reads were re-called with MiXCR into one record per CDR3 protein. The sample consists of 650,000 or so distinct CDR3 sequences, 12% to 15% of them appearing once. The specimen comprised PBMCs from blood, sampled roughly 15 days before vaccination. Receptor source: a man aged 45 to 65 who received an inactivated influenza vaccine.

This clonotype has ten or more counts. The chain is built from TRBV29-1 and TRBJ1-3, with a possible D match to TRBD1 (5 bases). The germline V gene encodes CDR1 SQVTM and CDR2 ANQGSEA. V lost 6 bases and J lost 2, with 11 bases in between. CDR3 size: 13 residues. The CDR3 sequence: CSVMQGTGNTIYF. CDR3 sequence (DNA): TGCAGCGTGATGCAGGGTACTGGAAACACCATATATTTT.

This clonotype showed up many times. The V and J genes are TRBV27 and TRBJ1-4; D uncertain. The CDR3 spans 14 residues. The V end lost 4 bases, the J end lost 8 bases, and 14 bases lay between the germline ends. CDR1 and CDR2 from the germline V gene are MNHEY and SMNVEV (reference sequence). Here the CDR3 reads CASSSITMGEKLFF. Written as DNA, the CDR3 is TGTGCCAGCAGTTCCATCACGATGGGGGAAAAACTGTTTTTT.

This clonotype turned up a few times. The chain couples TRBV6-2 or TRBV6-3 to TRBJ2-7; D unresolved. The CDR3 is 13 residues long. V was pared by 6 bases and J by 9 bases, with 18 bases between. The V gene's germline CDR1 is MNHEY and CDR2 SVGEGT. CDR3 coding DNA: TGTGCCAGCAGCATACGGAGAGGAGCCGGGCAGTACTTC. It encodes CASSIRRGAGQYF.

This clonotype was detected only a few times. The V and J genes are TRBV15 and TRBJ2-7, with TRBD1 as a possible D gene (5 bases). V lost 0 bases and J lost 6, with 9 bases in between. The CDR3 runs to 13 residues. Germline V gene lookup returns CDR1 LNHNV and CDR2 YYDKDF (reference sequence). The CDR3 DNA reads TGTGCCACCAGCAGAGACAGGGATGGCGAGCAGTACTTC. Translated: CATSRDRDGEQYF.

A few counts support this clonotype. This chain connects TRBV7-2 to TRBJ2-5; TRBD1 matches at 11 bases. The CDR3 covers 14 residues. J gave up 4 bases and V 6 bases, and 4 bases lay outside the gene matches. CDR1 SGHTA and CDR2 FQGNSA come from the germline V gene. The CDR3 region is CASRTGTGGETQYF. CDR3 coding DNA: TGTGCCAGCAGGACCGGGACAGGGGGAGAGACCCAGTACTTC.